The 29 T cell receptor beta chains in this list originate from one sample, sequenced in a study of graft-versus-host responses after intestinal transplantation. The protocol was immunoSEQ multiplex PCR, while the TCRdb copy is restricted to in-frame clones and leaves out a portion. The sample includes some 11,000 clones, approximately 31% of them seen just once. The source was alloreactive CD4+ T cells from a mixed lymphocyte reaction culture, collected before transplantation. The sample's subset: CFSE-low proliferating T cells sorted from approximately six-day pre-transplant mixed lymphocyte reaction (GvH or HvG direction). All receptors derive from a human patient who was an organ donor for intestinal transplantation.

This sequence joins TRBV11-2 and TRBJ1-6; D unclear. Trimming stripped 2 bases from V and 0 bases from J, with 5 bases between. The CDR3 sequence is 15 residues long. Germline V gene lookup returns CDR1 SGHAT and CDR2 FQNNGV. Here the CDR3 reads CASSLRSSYNSPLHF. As DNA, the CDR3 is TGTGCCAGCAGCTTAAGGAGCTCCTATAATTCACCCCTCCACTTT. Together with reference TRBV11-2 and TRBJ1-6, the CDR3 gives the full variable domain: EAGVAQSPRYKIIEKRQSVAFWCNPISGHATLYWYQQILGQGPKLLIQFQNNGVVDDSQLPKDRFSAERLKGVDSTLKIQPAKLEDSAVYLCASSLRSSYNSPLHFGNGTRLTVT.

This clone was counted only a few times. This chain links TRBV9 with TRBJ2-2; 13 positions match TRBD2. Trimming cost V 0 bases and J 4 bases; bases outside gene matches: 0. Per the germline V gene, CDR1 is SGDLS and CDR2 is YYNGEE. This CDR3 spans 16 amino acids. The CDR3 DNA reads TGTGCCAGCAGCGTAGGACTAGCGGGGGGCACCGGGGAGCTGTTTTTT. The encoded protein is CASSVGLAGGTGELFF.

There are a few counts of this clone. This chain joins TRBV2 and TRBJ1-6; D perhaps matches TRBD1 (5 bases). CDR1 is SNHLY and CDR2 is FYNNEI in the germline V gene. The V and J ends lost 7 bases and 2 bases respectively, with 12 bases between them. The CDR3 contains 15 residues. The CDR3 here is CASKQGIPYNSPLHF. CDR3 bases: TGTGCCAGCAAGCAGGGTATTCCCTATAATTCACCCCTCCACTTT.

This clone occurred a few times. The chain employs TRBV7-3 and TRBJ2-1, with a tentative D call TRBD1 (6 bases). CDR1 and CDR2 from the germline V gene are SGHTA and FQGTGA. The CDR3 runs 12 residues. Trimming pared 5 bases from V and 6 bases from J, leaving 8 bases between. The DNA of the CDR3 is TGTGCCAGCAGCCACAGGGCCAATGAGCAGTTCTTC. This sequence encodes CASSHRANEQFF.

This clone was seen once. DNA of the CDR3: TGTGCCATCAGTGGCCGGGACAGGGGGACGGATACGCAGTATTTT. Translated: CAISGRDRGTDTQYF. The chain combines TRBV10-3 with TRBJ2-3; 11 bases fit TRBD1. This CDR3 contains 15 residues. The V and J ends lost 4 bases and 6 bases, in that order; junction bases with no gene match: 6. Germline V gene data show CDR1 as ENHRY and CDR2 as SYGVKD.

This clone was picked up a small number of times. The V call is TRBV6-6, the J call TRBJ1-5; D ambiguous. The germline CDR1 and CDR2 sequences are MNHNY and SVGAGI (reference sequence). V lost 6 bases, J lost 4 bases, and 13 bases lay in between. The CDR3 length is 14 residues. CDR3 in amino acids: CASSPRTGNQPQHF. The DNA for the CDR3 is TGTGCCAGCAGCCCTAGGACGGGGAATCAGCCCCAGCATTTT.

The chain couples TRBV7-3 to TRBJ2-1; D perhaps matches TRBD2 (5 bases). Between the trimmed V and J ends, which lost 4 bases and 10 bases, there was a span of 17 bases. The CDR3 has 14 residues. CDR1 and CDR2 from the germline V gene are SGHTA and FQGTGA. The DNA for the CDR3 is TGTGCCAGCAGCTCCCTCCTAGCAGGATCCGAGCAGTTCTTC. Translated, it gives CASSSLLAGSEQFF.

This clone was observed a handful of times. The chain uses TRBV7-3 and TRBJ2-5; TRBD2 matches 12 bases. This CDR3 contains 19 residues. CDR1 is SGHTA, CDR2 FQGTGA, per germline. V shed 2 bases, J shed 2 bases, and the junction held 12 bases outside the gene matches. This CDR3 is CASSLVSLTSGGTQETQYF. The CDR3 nucleotides are TGTGCCAGCAGCTTAGTTTCGTTGACTAGCGGGGGAACTCAAGAGACCCAGTACTTC.

This chain links TRBV4-3 with TRBJ1-2; a possible D gene is TRBD1 (5 bases). The germline CDR1 and CDR2 sequences are LGHNA and YSLEER. Trimming shortened V by 2 bases and J by 4 bases, and 11 bases separated the two germline ends. The CDR3 runs 14 residues. The CDR3, as DNA: TGCGCCAGCAGCCAAATCGGCGGGGGCTATGGCTACACCTTC. It translates to CASSQIGGGYGYTF.

This sequence joins TRBV27 and TRBJ1-5, with TRBD1 matching 8 bases. Germline values: CDR1 MNHEY, CDR2 SMNVEV (reference sequence). The CDR3 is 17 amino acids. V trimming: 6 bases; J trimming: 1 base; junction bases outside the gene matches: 11. CDR3 sequence: CASSPGTGRWSNQPQHF. In nucleotides, the CDR3 is TGTGCCAGCAGCCCCGGGACAGGCCGTTGGAGCAATCAGCCCCAGCATTTT.

This clone has just a few counts. V usage is TRBV10-3 and J usage is TRBJ2-7, with a possible D match to TRBD1 (6 bases). Germline CDR1 ENHRY, CDR2 SYGVKD. Trimming pared 4 bases from V and 0 bases from J, leaving 7 bases between. The length of the CDR3 is 13 residues. This CDR3 reads CAISVGASYEQYF. In nucleotides, the CDR3 is TGTGCCATCAGTGTGGGGGCCTCCTACGAGCAGTACTTC.

This sequence joins TRBV10-2 and TRBJ2-3; TRBD2 agrees at 8 bases. The CDR3 consists of 14 residues. Germline CDR1 is WSHSY and CDR2 is SAAADI. The trim removed 7 bases at V and 2 bases at J, leaving 5 bases unmatched. The CDR3 reads CASIPAGDTDTQYF. The CDR3 nucleotides read TGCGCCAGCATACCAGCGGGGGACACAGATACGCAGTATTTT.

Concerning this clone: Germline and junction disagree at one end, which may indicate a read error. The genes are TRBV7-7 and TRBJ2-1, with D possibly matching TRBD2 (6 bases). Germline V CDR1 and CDR2: SSHAT, FNYEAQ (reference sequence). CDR3 length: 13 residues. The CDR3 region is CASSFVNSGEQFF. CDR3 sequence (DNA): TGTGCTAGCAGCTTTGTGAATAGCGGCGAGCAGTTCTTC.

By share, this clone ranks as medium-sized. The chain recombines TRBV10-3 with TRBJ2-7; D might be TRBD2 (6 bases). This CDR3 has 12 residues. Trimming took 2 bases from V and 4 from J, leaving 6 bases between them. Germline V lookup: CDR1 ENHRY, CDR2 SYGVKD. The CDR3 sequence: CAISEGGYEQYF. The CDR3 region has the DNA TGTGCCATCAGTGAGGGGGGGTACGAGCAGTACTTC.

The V gene is TRBV11-2, the J gene TRBJ1-1; 7 positions agree with TRBD1. The CDR3 runs to 15 residues. V lost 6 bases, J lost 5 bases, and 12 bases stayed unmatched. Germline V gives CDR1 SGHAT, CDR2 FQNNGV. CDR3 nucleotides: TGTGCCAGCAGGCCACAGACAGGGTTGGGTACTGAAGCTTTCTTT. Translated: CASRPQTGLGTEAFF.

V usage is TRBV7-2 and J usage is TRBJ2-3; no clear D. Germline V gene lookup returns CDR1 SGHTA and CDR2 FQGNSA. With 3 bases removed from V and 6 bases from J, the gap between germline ends came to 7 bases. The CDR3 length is 12 residues. The CDR3 is CASSFWPDTQYF. CDR3 DNA: TGTGCCAGCAGCTTTTGGCCGGATACGCAGTATTTT.

Here the CDR3 DNA reads TGTGCCAGCAGCGTGCGGGGTACTAGCACAGATACGCAGTATTTT. Protein product: CASSVRGTSTDTQYF. This chain links TRBV9 with TRBJ2-3; tentative D call: TRBD2 (6 bases). Germline V gives CDR1 SGDLS, CDR2 YYNGEE. V was pared by 2 bases and J by 0 bases, with 10 bases between. CDR3 length equals 15 residues.

The CDR3 region is CASSERPGLAASFF. The CDR3 DNA reads TGTGCCAGCAGCGAACGGCCGGGACTAGCGGCCTCGTTCTTC. This sequence joins TRBV5-6 and TRBJ2-1, with 11 bases matching TRBD2. Trimming cost V 4 bases and J 15 bases; bases outside gene matches: 12. The CDR3 loop spans 14 amino acids. CDR1 SGHDT and CDR2 YYEEEE come from the germline V gene.

The table lists this clone with a few counts. The rearrangement joins TRBV4-1 to TRBJ1-1; D uncertain. Deletions cut 1 base from V and 0 bases from J, with 9 bases between. The CDR3 spans 15 residues. CDR1 is MGHRA and CDR2 is YSYEKL in the germline V gene. CDR3 DNA: TGCGCCAGCAGCCAAGGACTCCGAATGAACACTGAAGCTTTCTTT. It yields the protein CASSQGLRMNTEAFF.

This rearrangement joins TRBV19 to TRBJ1-5; TRBD1 aligns across 8 bases. This CDR3 is 13 amino acids long. Trimming took 8 bases from V and 2 from J; bases not matched to a gene: 2. Looked up from germline, CDR1 is LNHDA and CDR2 is SQIVND (reference sequence). CDR3 amino acids: CASAGQGNQPQHF. In DNA form, the CDR3 reads TGTGCCAGTGCGGGACAGGGCAATCAGCCCCAGCATTTT.

The V and J genes are TRBV20-1 and TRBJ1-2; perhaps TRBD1 as D (5 bases). The CDR3 runs to 10 residues. Germline CDR1 DFQATT, CDR2 SNEGSKA (reference sequence). With 1 base removed from V and 8 bases from J, the gap between germline ends came to 5 bases. DNA for the CDR3: TGCAGTGCTAGAGGGGGCGGCTACACCTTC. This codes for CSARGGGYTF.

This clone was detected only a few times. The chain has TRBV20-1 and TRBJ1-1; maybe TRBD1 (5 bases). Germline V gives CDR1 DFQATT, CDR2 SNEGSKA (reference sequence). Trimming shortened V by 3 bases and J by 6 bases, and 8 bases separated the two germline ends. The length of the CDR3 is 11 residues. CDR3 nucleotide sequence: TGCAGTGCTAGGCAAGGGGCTGAAGCTTTCTTT. It translates to CSARQGAEAFF.

This CDR3 is CAWSVGTGFFYGYTF. CDR3 in DNA: TGTGCCTGGAGTGTAGGGACAGGGTTTTTTTATGGCTACACCTTC. The J gene is TRBJ1-2, the V gene TRBV30; 9 nucleotides agree with TRBD1. The length of the CDR3 is 15 residues. The junction had 7 bases not matched to a gene; V was cut back by 0 bases and J by 5 bases. Germline CDR1 and CDR2: GTSNPN and SVGIG (reference sequence).

This clone was found a few times. The chain links TRBV19 to TRBJ1-4, with D perhaps matching TRBD1 (6 bases). The CDR3 runs to 16 residues. Trimming stripped 5 bases from V and 6 bases from J, with 19 bases between. Germline values: CDR1 LNHDA, CDR2 SQIVND (reference sequence). The CDR3 loop is CASSPTGGGAYEKLFF. CDR3 coding DNA: TGTGCCAGTAGTCCGACGGGTGGGGGCGCGTATGAAAAACTGTTTTTT.

V is TRBV19 and J is TRBJ1-5, with D maybe TRBD1 (6 bases). The length of the CDR3 is 16 residues. V was trimmed by 3 bases and J by 2 bases, leaving 14 bases between them. Germline lookup yields CDR1 LNHDA and CDR2 SQIVND (reference sequence). This chain's CDR3 is CASSIWQGSGNQPQHF. The CDR3 DNA reads as TGTGCCAGTAGTATCTGGCAGGGGTCGGGCAATCAGCCCCAGCATTTT.

This clone has just a few counts. The chain is built from TRBV7-3 and TRBJ1-4, with TRBD1 matching over 7 bases. With V trimmed by 5 bases and J by 7 bases, 10 bases remained unmatched. Germline V gene lookup returns CDR1 SGHTA and CDR2 FQGTGA. The length of the CDR3 is 15 residues. The CDR3 reads CASSKQGNKGEKLFF. CDR3 sequence (DNA): TGTGCCAGCAGCAAACAGGGGAATAAGGGTGAAAAACTGTTTTTT.

This clone was detected a few times. The chain carries TRBV5-4 and TRBJ2-1; maybe TRBD1 (6 bases). This CDR3 has 15 amino acids. CDR1 and CDR2 from the germline V gene are SGHNT and YYREEE (reference sequence). Between the trimmed V and J ends, which lost 0 bases and 3 bases, there was a span of 10 bases. CDR3 nucleotides: TGTGCCAGCAGCTTGGCGGCAGGGGTCTACAATGAGCAGTTCTTC. It codes for CASSLAAGVYNEQFF.

Points on this clone: At one boundary the junction diverges from the germline segment, which might be a read error. This chain joins TRBV5-4 and TRBJ1-3; TRBD1 matches 9 bases. The CDR3 spans 15 residues. In germline, CDR1 is SGHNT, CDR2 YYREEE (reference sequence). DNA of the CDR3: TGCGCCAGCAGCCAAATACAGGGGGCCGGAAACACCATATATTTT. It encodes CASSQIQGAGNTIYF.

The chain couples TRBV7-3 to TRBJ2-5, with D uncertain. Germline V lookup: CDR1 SGHTA, CDR2 FQGTGA. The CDR3 totals 15 residues. Trimming stripped 6 bases from V and 2 bases from J, with 16 bases between. The CDR3 region has the DNA TGTGCCAGCAGAACGCAGGCTATTGGGCAAGAGACCCAGTACTTC. Its translation: CASRTQAIGQETQYF.